This TCR beta chain was recovered during a study of blood T cell repertoires in COVID-19. At the level of the study: Nucleic acid was either cDNA or gDNA, and it came from T cells, B-cell-depleted T cells, or PBMCs.

As for this clone: Other nucleotide sequences in the sample specify the same CDR3.

Trimming removed 3 bases at V and 2 bases at J, with 10 bases between. Germline V CDR1 and CDR2: SGHAT, FQNNGV. The CDR3 totals 14 residues. Original processing notes: Reference gene primer amplification gave estimated nucleated cell counts. Using immunoSEQ multiplex PCR, the repertoire was profiled, and TCRdb retains in-frame clones only, with some absent. V and J calls plus clone size are reproduced from that table; the DNA served to infer D and trimming. The sample shows under 500,000 clones, around 89% of them seen only once. Participants' own reports of clinical history determined their cohort assignment.

The source is a man aged 25 to 40 who had recovered from COVID-19. The sample was PBMCs or T cells enriched from blood (not recorded which). This chain joins TRBV11-2 and TRBJ1-1, with D unclear. DNA for the CDR3: TGTGCCAGCAGCTTTGCCGGGTCTAACACTGAAGCTTTCTTT. Its translation: CASSFAGSNTEAFF.